The source of this TCR beta chain is a study of breast tumors, draining lymph nodes, adjacent tissues (dated by TCRdb to about 2016). Study-level background: Breast cancer patients provided tumor, adjacent nontumor tissue and axillary lymph nodes, and the study compared the TCR beta repertoires across these three sources. The study was designed to assess the relationships and possible T-cell exchange between tumor, surrounding tissue and draining lymph node repertoires in human breast cancer. Study-wide findings and limitations: Rather than being directly demonstrated, the conclusion that tumor T cells originate in lymph nodes was presented as consistent with a hypothesis. Tumor T-cell repertoires showed less diversity than lymph node repertoires and more diversity than nontumor tissue repertoires, and tumor T-cell repertoires showed preferential V and J gene usage. Tumor and nontumor tissue repertoires were significantly more similar in luminal-like than in basal-like breast cancer. The data were considered consistent with most tumor T cells being derived from the lymph node and subsequently expanding within tumor tissue.

At least ten counts were recorded for this clonotype. Its antigen is currently not known. Base qualities are not at hand, and no much larger clone is one base apart. The listed sequencing device is Illumina HiSeq 2000. TCR beta chain libraries were generated through multiplex PCR amplification. The amplified TCR beta chain products were analyzed by high-throughput sequencing. TCRdb cleaned the public reads at Q25 with fastp, built clones with MiXCR and kept in-frame beta chains. Entries are consolidated by CDR3 protein sequence, retaining the most common genes and DNA. The sample yields fewer than 80,000 distinct CDR3 sequences; roughly two fifths were counted once. In total, the top ten clones hold approximately 9.1% of the sample. Taken from the germline V gene (reference sequence), the CDR1 and CDR2 loops are LNHNV and YYDKDF. Including cysteine and phenylalanine, the CDR3 has 13 amino acids. The CDR3 DNA has 39 bases and is translated from base 1. The trim is 0 bases for V and 4 bases for J, with a gap of 5 bases between the germline ends.

This clonotype was obtained from a female donor with breast cancer. Some clones in this sample may be carry-over from other donors' samples. Sequenced input: breast tumor tissue. The V gene is TRBV15 and the J gene is TRBJ2-3; no confident D gene assignment can be made. For the CDR3, the sequence is CATSRDSPDTQYF. Here is the DNA: TGTGCCACCAGCAGAGATTCTCCAGATACGCAGTATTTT.